A selection of T cell receptor beta chains follows, all from one sample in a study of blood T cell repertoires in COVID-19. Here immunoSEQ multiplex PCR was the method, and the copy in TCRdb shows in-frame clones only, minus some. The table has 130,000 or so clones, around 87% seen once. The sample was peripheral blood. All receptors come from a man aged 65 to 85 with active COVID-19. Each CDR3 is given with its conserved first and last residue. A D gene is named only where the DNA matches it firmly. Size tells how often a clone was seen (once, few, many) or the class of an expanded clone, and some rows leave it out.

j_call d_call clone_size v_call cdr3_nt cdr3_aa
TRBJ2-7 TRBD2 . TRBV5-4 TGTGCCAGCAGCCGGGGGGGGACTAGCGAGATCTACGAGCAGTACTTC CASSRGGTSEIYEQYF
TRBJ1-6 TRBD1 . TRBV18 TGTGCCAGCTCACCTGGACAGGGGGAGAGGTCACCCCTCCACTTT CASSPGQGERSPLHF
TRBJ2-5 . . TRBV5-6 TGTGCCAGCAGCCTCAGGACAGTCCTTCAAGAGACCCAGTACTTC CASSLRTVLQETQYF
TRBJ1-1 TRBD1 . TRBV28 TGTGCCAGCAGTACGATTGAACAGGGGGCCAAGACTGAAGCTTTCTTT CASSTIEQGAKTEAFF
TRBJ2-7 TRBD1 . TRBV6-5 TGTGCCACTGGGACAGGGAAGGGCGAGCAGTACTTC CATGTGKGEQYF
TRBJ2-5 . . TRBV16 TGTGCCAGCAGCCAATCGCTGGCTAGCACTAAAGAGACCCAGTACTTC CASSQSLASTKETQYF
TRBJ2-3 . . TRBV14 TGTGCCAGCAGCCAAGATCTAGCAGATACGCAGTATTTT CASSQDLADTQYF
TRBJ2-7 TRBD1 once TRBV9 TGTGCCAGCTCTCGCAGACAGGGTAACGAGCAGTACTTC CASSRRQGNEQYF
TRBJ1-2 . . TRBV27 TGTGCCAGCAGCCCACTGTCGGCCCGGGGAGGTGGCGGCTACACCTTC CASSPLSARGGGGYTF
TRBJ2-7 . . TRBV11-2 TGTGCCAGCAGCTTAGCGACTTCCTACGAGCAGTACTTC CASSLATSYEQYF
TRBJ2-3 . . TRBV5-5 TGTGCCAGCAGCTTGCTCACAGATACGCAGTATTTT CASSLLTDTQYF
TRBJ1-5 TRBD1 few TRBV2 TGTGCCAGCAGTGATGACAGGGGCAATCAGCCCCAGCATTTT CASSDDRGNQPQHF
TRBJ1-2 . . TRBV27 TGTGCCAGCAGCCCTGGGCGGGGGCGAAACTATGGCTACACCTTC CASSPGRGRNYGYTF
TRBJ2-3 . few TRBV18 TGTGCCAGCTCGCCTACTAGCACAGATACGCAGTATTTT CASSPTSTDTQYF
TRBJ1-1 . . TRBV24-1 TGTGCCACCAGTGATTACAGCAGCAAAGCTTTCTTT CATSDYSSKAFF
TRBJ1-2 . . TRBV28 TGTGCCACCAGTGAGAGCGGGACCTCCTATGGCTACACCTTC CATSESGTSYGYTF
TRBJ1-5 . few TRBV28 TGTGCCAGCAGCCGATACGGGGATAGCAATCAGCCCCAGCATTTT CASSRYGDSNQPQHF
TRBJ2-7 TRBD2 . TRBV6-1 TGTGCCAGCAGTGAGCAGGGAGGGTCCTACGAGCAGTACTTC CASSEQGGSYEQYF
TRBJ1-2 TRBD1 . TRBV30 TGTGCCTGGAGCGAGACAGGGTTCACTGGCTACACCTTC CAWSETGFTGYTF
TRBJ2-2 . . TRBV6-5 TGTGCCAGCCGAAGACTCCCAGCTGGCACCGGGGAGCTGTTTTTT CASRRLPAGTGELFF
TRBJ1-2 . . TRBV9 TGTGCCAGCAGGGATCCTCGGGGAGGCGGCTACACCTTC CASRDPRGGGYTF
TRBJ2-7 TRBD2 . TRBV7-6 TGTGCCAGCAGCTTAGTAGGGGGCGGGAGGGACGAGCAGTACTTC CASSLVGGGRDEQYF
TRBJ2-1 TRBD2 . TRBV5-1 TGCGCCAGTTCAGTAGCGGGAGGGCCTTATGAGCAGTTCTTC CASSVAGGPYEQFF
TRBJ1-3 TRBD1 . TRBV5-5 TGTGCCAGCAGCTTGGGTGGGACAGGAGGTGGAAACACCATATATTTT CASSLGGTGGGNTIYF
TRBJ2-5 . . TRBV6-6 TGTGCCAGCAGTTACGGGGTCCGGGGGGAGACCCAGTACTTC CASSYGVRGETQYF
TRBJ2-1 . . TRBV7-9 TGTGCCAGCAGCAGCGGGTTACACTACAATGAGCAGTTCTTC CASSSGLHYNEQFF
TRBJ1-5 TRBD1 . TRBV28 TGTGCCAGCAGCTCCCAAAGGGACAGGGGGCTCGGTCAGCCCCAGCATTTT CASSSQRDRGLGQPQHF
TRBJ1-2 TRBD1 . TRBV19 TGTGCCACCAAAAAACCGACAGGGGGAAATCATGGCTACACCTTC CATKKPTGGNHGYTF
TRBJ1-1 . once TRBV20-1 TGCAGTGCGAGCGGGGGAGGGGGGACTTTCTTT CSASGGGGTFF
TRBJ2-5 TRBD1 . TRBV28 TGTGCCAGCAGTCCTCCGGACAGGGATGAGACCCAGTACTTC CASSPPDRDETQYF
TRBJ1-1 . . TRBV7-2 TGTGCCAGCAGCTCCTCCCGGATGGGGGGCACTGAAGCTTTCTTT CASSSSRMGGTEAFF
TRBJ1-2 . few TRBV11-2 TGTGCCAGCAGCTTAGGACAGCGATGGTTATATGGCTACACCTTC CASSLGQRWLYGYTF
TRBJ2-1 TRBD1 . TRBV7-9 TGTGCCAGCAGCCCCGCGCCGGGGACAGGGGCAAGGAATGAGCAGTTCTTC CASSPAPGTGARNEQFF
TRBJ1-2 TRBD1 . TRBV4-1 TGCGCCAGCAGCCAGGCCGGGACAGAAGTCTCCTACACCTTC CASSQAGTEVSYTF
TRBJ1-4 . . TRBV27 TGTGCCAGCAGCCGTTCCGGGACACGGGAAAAACTGTTTTTT CASSRSGTREKLFF
TRBJ2-5 . . TRBV5-1 TGCGCCAGCAACCGGACATTCCCACAAGAGACCCAGTACTTC CASNRTFPQETQYF
TRBJ2-7 TRBD1 . TRBV18 TGTGCCAGCTCATCAGGGACAGGGGCCTACGAGCAGTACTTC CASSSGTGAYEQYF
TRBJ2-7 . . TRBV6-1 TGTGCCAGCAGTGAAGCTGCCCAGGGCTTCTCCTACGAGCAGTACTTC CASSEAAQGFSYEQYF
TRBJ2-2 TRBD2 . TRBV5-5 TGTGCCAGCACCCGACTAGCGGGAAGGACCGGGGAGCTGTTTTTT CASTRLAGRTGELFF
TRBJ2-3 TRBD2 few TRBV24-1 TGTGCCACCAGTGACCGGACTAGCGGGAGGGAAACAGATACGCAGTATTTT CATSDRTSGRETDTQYF
TRBJ2-7 . . TRBV6-1 TGTGCCAGCAGTGATATGGGGCAGCTCTACGAGCAGTACTTC CASSDMGQLYEQYF
TRBJ2-3 . . TRBV7-2 TGTGCCAGCAGCTTAGTATGGAGGGGAGAGGGAGATACGCAGTATTTT CASSLVWRGEGDTQYF
TRBJ1-4 . . TRBV15 TGTGCCACCAGCAAAACACAGGGAGCCAATGAAAAACTGTTTTTT CATSKTQGANEKLFF
TRBJ2-1 TRBD2 . TRBV6-5 TGTGCCAGCAGTTACCGGGGACTAGCGAACAATGAGCAGTTCTTC CASSYRGLANNEQFF
TRBJ2-7 . . TRBV5-4 TGTGCCAGCAGCCCGGCGGCTCTCGGGGACGAGCAGTACTTC CASSPAALGDEQYF
TRBJ2-7 TRBD1 . TRBV18 TGTGCCAGCTCACCACCGGACAGGATATACGAGCAGTACTTC CASSPPDRIYEQYF
TRBJ2-7 TRBD2 . TRBV5-4 TGTGCCAGCAGCCGCGGACTAGCGGGAGGGTTCTTCTACGAGCAGTACTTC CASSRGLAGGFFYEQYF
TRBJ2-1 . . TRBV6-2/TRBV6-3 TGTGCCAGCAGTTACCCGGGACAGGGTACGAGCGGGAGCTCCTACAATGAGCAGTTCTTC CASSYPGQGTSGSSYNEQFF
TRBJ2-7 TRBD2 . TRBV27 TGTGCCAGCAGTTTTTTAGCGGGAGGATCCTACGAGCAGTACTTC CASSFLAGGSYEQYF
TRBJ1-2 . . TRBV7-9 TGTGCCAGCAGCCGTAAAGGGGGACCCACGGGAAATGGCTACACCTTC CASSRKGGPTGNGYTF
TRBJ1-4 . . TRBV28 TGTGCCAGCAGTGACCCCTCGGGGGAGGACGAAAAACTGTTTTTT CASSDPSGEDEKLFF
TRBJ2-7 . . TRBV27 TGTGCCAGCAGTTTGGACCGGGACACACAGTACTTC CASSLDRDTQYF
TRBJ2-5 . . TRBV7-9 TGTGCCAGCCAGCGTGGAGGGTCAGAGACCCAGTACTTC CASQRGGSETQYF